A selection of T cell receptor beta chains follows, all from one sample in a study of blood T cells in healthy people across ages. Each CDR3 protein is one row after TCRdb ran MiXCR on the 5' RACE reads. This table has around 1.5 million distinct CDR3 sequences, around 59% appearing once. Sequencing input: blood. The receptors come from a man aged 18-30 years in good health. The conserved cysteine and the conserved F or W are not part of the CDR3 here. Each record gives: J gene, V gene, CDR3 protein.

TRBJ1-1	TRBV5-1	ASSLLMASNTEAF
TRBJ2-3	TRBV7-2	ASSLILVASGRTDTQY
TRBJ1-2	TRBV15	ATSFIGDYGYT
TRBJ2-7	TRBV27	ASSYGSASSYEQY
TRBJ2-5	TRBV4-2	ASSQRGLQGEQETQY
TRBJ2-5	TRBV12-3/TRBV12-4	ASNLGALQETQY
TRBJ2-5	TRBV20-1	SALLAMETQY
TRBJ1-4	TRBV7-8	ASSLGRTNEKLF
TRBJ2-1	TRBV6-5	ASSSLYNEQF
TRBJ1-1	TRBV6-6	ASSFLGEDTEAF
TRBJ2-3	TRBV4-2	ASSPLGGTSGSSTDTQY
TRBJ2-5	TRBV5-1	ASSLGTGGIQETQY
TRBJ2-7	TRBV6-1	ASSAGRSNYEQY
TRBJ2-3	TRBV6-2/TRBV6-3	AQTPGLTDTQY
TRBJ2-3	TRBV6-1	ASSQGPGQGYLGTSTDTQY
TRBJ2-3	TRBV6-5	ASAERVGGATQY
TRBJ2-1	TRBV10-3	AIRVGTSSEQF
.	TRBV11-2	ASSFPPGQAPREQY
TRBJ2-7	TRBV11-2	ASSSQQGVLGYEQY
TRBJ2-7	TRBV7-9	ASSQPGQGAYKQY
TRBJ1-1	TRBV7-2	ASSLGQPNTEAF
TRBJ2-5	TRBV28	ASSPEGKKETQY
TRBJ2-1	TRBV27	ASIRTSGSDNEQF
TRBJ2-7	TRBV27	ASSLVGGQGYEQY
TRBJ2-1	TRBV29-1	SVEVTSVDEQF
TRBJ2-1	TRBV3-1	ASSQFVYNEQF
.	TRBV20-1	SASSTSGFEQY
TRBJ1-2	TRBV7-9	ASSLGGFQDYGYT
TRBJ2-7	TRBV10-3	AISGGQGNNYEQY
TRBJ2-1	TRBV7-8	ASSLEGGGDYNEQF
TRBJ2-5	TRBV7-2	ASSLKVAGRETQY
TRBJ2-7	TRBV5-8	ASSLGEGLASYEQY
TRBJ1-5	TRBV4-3	ASSQRNGNQPQH
TRBJ2-1	TRBV4-1	ASSQVVAESYNEQF
TRBJ1-1	TRBV6-6	ASSPTPGAKDTEAF
TRBJ2-7	TRBV20-1	SAKGLAGPSYEQY